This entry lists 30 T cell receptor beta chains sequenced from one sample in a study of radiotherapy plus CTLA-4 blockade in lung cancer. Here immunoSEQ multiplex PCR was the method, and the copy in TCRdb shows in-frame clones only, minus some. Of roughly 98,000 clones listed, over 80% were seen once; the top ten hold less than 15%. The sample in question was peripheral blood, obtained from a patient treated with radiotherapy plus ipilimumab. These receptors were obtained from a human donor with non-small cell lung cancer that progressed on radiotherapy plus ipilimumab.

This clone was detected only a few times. As DNA, the CDR3 is TGTGCCACCAACCCCCTAAGGGGACAAGCGAACACTGAAGCTTTCTTT. It yields the protein CATNPLRGQANTEAFF. V and J are TRBV15 and TRBJ1-1, with D tentatively TRBD1 (6 bases). Trimming shortened V by 7 bases and J by 1 base, and 19 bases separated the two germline ends. Germline CDR1 and CDR2: LNHNV and YYDKDF (reference sequence). This CDR3 is 16 amino acids long.

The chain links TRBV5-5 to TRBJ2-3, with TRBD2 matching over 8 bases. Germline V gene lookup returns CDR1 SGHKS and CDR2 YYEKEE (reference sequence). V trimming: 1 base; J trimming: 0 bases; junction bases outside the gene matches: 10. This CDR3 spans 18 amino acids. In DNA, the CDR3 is TGTGCCAGCAGCTTGAGCCCCGGGACTAGTAGGAGCACAGATACGCAGTATTTT. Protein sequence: CASSLSPGTSRSTDTQYF.

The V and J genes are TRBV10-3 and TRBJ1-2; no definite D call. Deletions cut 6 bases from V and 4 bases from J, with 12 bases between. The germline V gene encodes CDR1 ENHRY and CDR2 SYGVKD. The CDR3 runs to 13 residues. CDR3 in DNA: TGTGCCATCAGGAAAGACCTAACCTATGGCTACACCTTC. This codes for CAIRKDLTYGYTF.

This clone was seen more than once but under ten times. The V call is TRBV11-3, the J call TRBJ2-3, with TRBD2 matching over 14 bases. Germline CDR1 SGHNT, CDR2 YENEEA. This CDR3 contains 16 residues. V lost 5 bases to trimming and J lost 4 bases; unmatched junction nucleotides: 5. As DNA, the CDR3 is TGTGCCAGCAGCCCCCCGGGACTAGCGGGAGCAGATACGCAGTATTTT. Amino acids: CASSPPGLAGADTQYF.

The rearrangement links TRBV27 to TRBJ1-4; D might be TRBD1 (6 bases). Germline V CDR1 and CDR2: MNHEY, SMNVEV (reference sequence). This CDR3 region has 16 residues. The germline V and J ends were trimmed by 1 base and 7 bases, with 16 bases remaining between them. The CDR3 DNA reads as TGTGCCAGCAGTTTATTGAGTGGGGGGCGAATTGAAAAACTGTTTTTT. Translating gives CASSLLSGGRIEKLFF.

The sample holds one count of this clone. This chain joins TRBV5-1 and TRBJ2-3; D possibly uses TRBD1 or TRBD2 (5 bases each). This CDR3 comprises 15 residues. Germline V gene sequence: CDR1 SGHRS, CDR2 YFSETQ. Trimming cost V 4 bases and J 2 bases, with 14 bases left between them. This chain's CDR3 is CASSPRDGYTDTQYF. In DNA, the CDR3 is TGCGCCAGCAGCCCCCGGGACGGATACACAGATACGCAGTATTTT.

The CDR3 is CASSSKGSNQPQHF. DNA for the CDR3: TGTGCCAGCAGCTCCAAAGGGTCTAATCAGCCCCAGCATTTT. The chain has TRBV5-6 and TRBJ1-5; D is ambiguous. CDR1 and CDR2 from the germline V gene are SGHDT and YYEEEE. The CDR3 has 14 residues. V was cut by 3 bases and J by 4 bases, with 11 bases left in between. Filled out from reference TRBV5-6 and TRBJ1-5, the complete variable domain reads DAGVTQSPTHLIKTRGQQVTLRCSPKSGHDTVSWYQQALGQGPQFIFQYYEEEERQRGNFPDRFSGHQFPNYSSELNVNALLLGDSALYLCASSSKGSNQPQHFGDGTRLSIL.

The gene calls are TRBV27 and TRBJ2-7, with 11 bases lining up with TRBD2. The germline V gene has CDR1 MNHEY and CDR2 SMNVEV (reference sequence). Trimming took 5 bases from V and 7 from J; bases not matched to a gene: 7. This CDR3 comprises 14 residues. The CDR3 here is CASSPFSGRGEQYF. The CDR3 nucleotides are TGTGCCAGCAGTCCCTTTAGCGGGAGGGGGGAGCAGTACTTC.

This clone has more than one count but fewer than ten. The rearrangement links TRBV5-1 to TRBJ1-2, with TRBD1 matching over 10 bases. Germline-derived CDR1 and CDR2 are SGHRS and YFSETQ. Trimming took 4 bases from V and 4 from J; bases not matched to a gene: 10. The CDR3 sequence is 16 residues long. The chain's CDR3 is CASSPGQGVESYGYTF. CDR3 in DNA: TGCGCCAGCAGCCCCGGACAGGGGGTAGAGAGCTATGGCTACACCTTC.

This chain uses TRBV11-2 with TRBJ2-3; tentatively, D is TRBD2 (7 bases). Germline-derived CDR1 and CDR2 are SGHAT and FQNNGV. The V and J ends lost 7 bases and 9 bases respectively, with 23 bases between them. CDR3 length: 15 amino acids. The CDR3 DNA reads TGTGCCAGCATCGAACGGGGGGCCCTAGGGGGGACGCAGTATTTT. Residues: CASIERGALGGTQYF.

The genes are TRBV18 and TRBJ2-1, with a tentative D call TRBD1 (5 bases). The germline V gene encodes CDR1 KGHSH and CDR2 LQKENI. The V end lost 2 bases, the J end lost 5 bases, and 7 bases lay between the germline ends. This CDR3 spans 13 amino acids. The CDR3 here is CASSPGADNEQFF. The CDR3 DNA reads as TGTGCCAGCTCACCAGGGGCCGACAATGAGCAGTTCTTC.

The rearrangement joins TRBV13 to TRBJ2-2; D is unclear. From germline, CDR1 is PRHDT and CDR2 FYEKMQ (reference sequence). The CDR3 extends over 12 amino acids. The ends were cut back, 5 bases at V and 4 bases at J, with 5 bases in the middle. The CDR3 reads CASSVLTGELFF. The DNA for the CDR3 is TGTGCCAGCAGCGTACTCACCGGGGAGCTGTTTTTT. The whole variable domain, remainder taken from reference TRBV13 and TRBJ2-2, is AAGVIQSPRHLIKEKRETATLKCYPIPRHDTVYWYQQGPGQDPQFLISFYEKMQSDKGSIPDRFSAQQFSDYHSELNMSSLELGDSALYFCASSVLTGELFFGEGSRLTVL.

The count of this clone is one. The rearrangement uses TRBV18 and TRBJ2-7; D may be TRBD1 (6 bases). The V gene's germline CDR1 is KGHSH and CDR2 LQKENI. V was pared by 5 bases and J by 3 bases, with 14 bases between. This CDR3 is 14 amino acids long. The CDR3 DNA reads TGTGCCAGCTCAGCTAGGACAGAGTTCTACGAGCAGTACTTC. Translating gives CASSARTEFYEQYF.

CDR3 amino acids: CASSQDTEAFF. The CDR3 coding sequence is TGTGCCAGCAGCCAAGATACCGAAGCTTTCTTT. The rearrangement joins TRBV14 to TRBJ1-1; D is undetermined. The CDR3 spans 11 residues. V dropped 0 bases and J dropped 8 bases, with 4 bases sitting between them. The germline V gene encodes CDR1 SGHDN and CDR2 FVKESK.

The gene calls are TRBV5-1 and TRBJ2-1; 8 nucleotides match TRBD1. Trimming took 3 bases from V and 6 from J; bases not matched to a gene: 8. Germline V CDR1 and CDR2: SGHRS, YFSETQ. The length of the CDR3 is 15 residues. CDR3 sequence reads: CASSSRTGSINEQFF. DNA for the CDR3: TGCGCCAGCAGCTCCAGGACAGGGTCGATCAATGAGCAGTTCTTC.

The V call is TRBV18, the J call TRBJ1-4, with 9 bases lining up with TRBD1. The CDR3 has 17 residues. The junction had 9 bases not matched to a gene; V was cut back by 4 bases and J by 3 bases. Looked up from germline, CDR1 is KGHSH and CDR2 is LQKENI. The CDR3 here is CASSQPMGQGPNEKLFF. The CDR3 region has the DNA TGTGCCAGCTCACAACCGATGGGACAGGGACCTAATGAAAAACTGTTTTTT.

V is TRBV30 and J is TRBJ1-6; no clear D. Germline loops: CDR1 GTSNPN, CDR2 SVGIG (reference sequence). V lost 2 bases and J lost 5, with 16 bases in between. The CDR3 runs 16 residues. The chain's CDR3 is CAWSILPIKDNSPLHF. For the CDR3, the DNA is TGTGCCTGGAGTATCCTCCCAATCAAAGATAATTCACCCCTCCACTTT.

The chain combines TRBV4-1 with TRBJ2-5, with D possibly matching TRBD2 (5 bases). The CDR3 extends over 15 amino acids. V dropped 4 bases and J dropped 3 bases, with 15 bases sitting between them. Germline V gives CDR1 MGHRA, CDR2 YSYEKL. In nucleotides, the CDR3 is TGCGCCAGCAGCCCCCAAGCGGATAGAAAAGAGACCCAGTACTTC. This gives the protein CASSPQADRKETQYF.

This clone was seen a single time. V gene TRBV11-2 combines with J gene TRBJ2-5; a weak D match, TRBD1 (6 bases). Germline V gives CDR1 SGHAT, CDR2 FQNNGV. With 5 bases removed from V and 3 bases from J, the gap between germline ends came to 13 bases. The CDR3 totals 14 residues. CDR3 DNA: TGTGCCAGCAGCCAAGGGACAAGGAAAGAGACCCAGTACTTC. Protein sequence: CASSQGTRKETQYF.

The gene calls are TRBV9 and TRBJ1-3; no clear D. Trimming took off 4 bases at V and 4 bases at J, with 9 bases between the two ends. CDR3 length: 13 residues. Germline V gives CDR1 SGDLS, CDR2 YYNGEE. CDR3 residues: CASSRSGGNTIYF. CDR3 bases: TGTGCCAGCAGCCGCTCGGGGGGAAACACCATATATTTT.

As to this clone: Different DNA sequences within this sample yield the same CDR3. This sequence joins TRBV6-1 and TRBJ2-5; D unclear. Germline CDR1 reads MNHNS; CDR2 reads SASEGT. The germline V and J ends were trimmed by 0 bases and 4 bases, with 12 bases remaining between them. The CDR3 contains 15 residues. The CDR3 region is CASSEAPGTGETQYF. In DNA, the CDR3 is TGTGCCAGCAGTGAAGCGCCAGGAACCGGAGAGACCCAGTACTTC.

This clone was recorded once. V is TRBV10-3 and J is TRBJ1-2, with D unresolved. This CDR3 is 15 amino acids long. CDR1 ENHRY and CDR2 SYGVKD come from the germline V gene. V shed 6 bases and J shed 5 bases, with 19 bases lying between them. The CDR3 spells CAISAGGIEIYGYTF. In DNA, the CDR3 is TGTGCCATCAGCGCCGGTGGGATCGAAATTTATGGCTACACCTTC.

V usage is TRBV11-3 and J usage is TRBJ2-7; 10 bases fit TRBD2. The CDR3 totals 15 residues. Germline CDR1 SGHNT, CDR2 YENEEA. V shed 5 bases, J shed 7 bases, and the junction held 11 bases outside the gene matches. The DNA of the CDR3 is TGTGCCAGCAGCCTAGCGGGAGTGGGGGTTTTGGAGCAGTACTTC. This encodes CASSLAGVGVLEQYF.

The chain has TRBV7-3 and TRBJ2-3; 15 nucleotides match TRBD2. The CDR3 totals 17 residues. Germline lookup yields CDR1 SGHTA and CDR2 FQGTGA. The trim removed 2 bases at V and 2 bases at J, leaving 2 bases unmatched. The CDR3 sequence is CASSLGTSGRTTDTQYF. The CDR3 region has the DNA TGTGCCAGCAGCTTAGGGACTAGCGGGAGGACCACAGATACGCAGTATTTT.

CDR3 loop: CASSQGVDRDFGNTIYF. The CDR3 DNA reads TGCGCCAGCAGCCAAGGGGTCGACAGGGACTTTGGAAACACCATATATTTT. This chain connects TRBV4-1 to TRBJ1-3; 7 bases line up with TRBD1. V shed 1 base, J shed 3 bases, and the junction held 9 bases outside the gene matches. The CDR3 consists of 17 residues. CDR1 is MGHRA, CDR2 YSYEKL, per germline.

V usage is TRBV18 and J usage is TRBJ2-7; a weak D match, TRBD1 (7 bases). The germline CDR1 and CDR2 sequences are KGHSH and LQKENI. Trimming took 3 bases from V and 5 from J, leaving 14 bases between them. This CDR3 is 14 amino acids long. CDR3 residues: CASSPIGGGNEQYF. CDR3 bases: TGTGCCAGCTCACCGATAGGAGGGGGCAACGAGCAGTACTTC.

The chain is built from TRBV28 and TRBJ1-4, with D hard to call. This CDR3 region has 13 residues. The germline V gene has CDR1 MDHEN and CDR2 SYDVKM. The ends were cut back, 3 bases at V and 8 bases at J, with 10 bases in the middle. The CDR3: CASSFPTGEKLFF. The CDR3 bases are TGTGCCAGCAGTTTCCCGACTGGGGAAAAACTGTTTTTT.

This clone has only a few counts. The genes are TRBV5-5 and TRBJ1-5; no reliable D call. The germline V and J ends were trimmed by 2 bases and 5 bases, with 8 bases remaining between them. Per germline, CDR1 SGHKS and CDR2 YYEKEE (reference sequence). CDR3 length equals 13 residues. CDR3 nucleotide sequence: TGTGCCAGCAGCTTATCAGGAGATCAGCCCCAGCATTTT. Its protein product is CASSLSGDQPQHF. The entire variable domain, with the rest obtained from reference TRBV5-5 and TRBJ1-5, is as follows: DAGVTQSPTHLIKTRGQQVTLRCSPISGHKSVSWYQQVLGQGPQFIFQYYEKEERGRGNFPDRFSARQFPNYSSELNVNALLLGDSALYLCASSLSGDQPQHFGDGTRLSIL.

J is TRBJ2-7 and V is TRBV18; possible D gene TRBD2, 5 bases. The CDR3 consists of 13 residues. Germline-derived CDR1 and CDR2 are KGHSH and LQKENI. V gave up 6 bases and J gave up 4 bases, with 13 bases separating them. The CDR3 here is CASSPDSVYEQYF. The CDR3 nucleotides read TGTGCCAGCTCCCCGGACTCTGTTTACGAGCAGTACTTC.

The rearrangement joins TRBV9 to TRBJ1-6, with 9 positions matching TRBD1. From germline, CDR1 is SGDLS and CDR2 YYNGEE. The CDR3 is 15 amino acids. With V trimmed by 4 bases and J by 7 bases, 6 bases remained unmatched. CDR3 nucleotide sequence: TGTGCCAGCAGCTCCCGGACAGGGGAAAATTCACCCCTCCACTTT. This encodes CASSSRTGENSPLHF.